Presented here are 19 T cell receptor beta chains from one specimen sequenced in a study of cytomegalovirus exposure and HLA in healthy donors. Primers for the PCR totalled 60 Vbeta and 13 Jbeta. Measured with immunoSEQ multiplex PCR; TCRdb has only the in-frame clones, and not every one. Among some 140,000 clones listed, approximately 8.9% were seen once. The source material was PBMCs. The receptors derive from a woman aged 40 to 49 in good health and CMV-seropositive.

The J gene is TRBJ1-1, the V gene TRBV10-1, with D perhaps matching TRBD1 (5 bases). This CDR3 region has 15 residues. Trimming took off 6 bases at V and 0 bases at J, with 14 bases between the two ends. The V gene's germline CDR1 is WNHNN and CDR2 SYGVQD (reference sequence). The CDR3 reads CASRPVEDMNTEAFF. Here the CDR3 DNA reads TGCGCCAGCAGACCTGTAGAGGACATGAACACTGAAGCTTTCTTT.

This clone was observed a handful of times. V and J are TRBV2 and TRBJ2-7, with 12 positions matching TRBD2. V gave up 5 bases and J gave up 2 bases; unmatched junction bases: 7. This CDR3 region has 16 residues. Germline CDR1 SNHLY, CDR2 FYNNEI. The CDR3 bases are TGTGCCAGCAGTTTCCAGCGACTAGCGGGGGCCTACGAGCAGTACTTC. Protein sequence: CASSFQRLAGAYEQYF.

This clone was counted only a few times. The chain links TRBV5-1 to TRBJ2-2, with a possible D match to TRBD2 (5 bases). This CDR3 has 13 residues. Trimming shortened V by 5 bases and J by 6 bases, and 11 bases separated the two germline ends. The germline V gene encodes CDR1 SGHRS and CDR2 YFSETQ. The CDR3 spells CASSREGPGELFF. CDR3 nucleotides: TGCGCCAGCAGTCGGGAAGGCCCCGGGGAGCTGTTTTTT.

This clone was counted between two and nine times. The chain recombines TRBV27 with TRBJ2-7; D perhaps matches TRBD1 (7 bases). Germline V lookup: CDR1 MNHEY, CDR2 SMNVEV (reference sequence). V lost 3 bases and J 0 bases, leaving 15 bases between the germline ends. The CDR3 consists of 16 residues. The CDR3 loop is CASSFSSGGGSYEQYV. Here the CDR3 DNA reads TGTGCCAGCAGTTTCTCTTCAGGGGGAGGCTCCTACGAGCAGTACGTC.

This clone was observed a few times. The rearrangement uses TRBV2 and TRBJ2-7; D is possibly TRBD2 (5 bases). CDR3 length: 14 amino acids. CDR1 and CDR2 from the germline V gene are SNHLY and FYNNEI. Between the trimmed V and J ends, which lost 7 bases and 2 bases, there was a span of 15 bases. The CDR3 loop is CASIRGNGAYEQYF. The CDR3 DNA sequence: TGTGCCAGCATCCGGGGAAATGGAGCCTACGAGCAGTACTTC.

This clone appeared a few times. The chain joins TRBV12-5 to TRBJ1-2; D might be TRBD1 (5 bases). V was shortened by 5 bases and J by 6 bases, with 19 bases between the two germline ends. Germline-derived CDR1 and CDR2 are LGHNT and FRNRAP. This CDR3 is built from 15 residues. The DNA of the CDR3 is TGTGCTAGTGGTCCCACTTGGGGGGGGTCGGATGGCTACACCTTC. The encoded protein is CASGPTWGGSDGYTF.

This clone was recorded a few times. The chain is built from TRBV5-1 and TRBJ2-7, with 11 bases identical to TRBD1. The germline V gene has CDR1 SGHRS and CDR2 YFSETQ. With V trimmed by 2 bases and J by 5 bases, 12 bases remained unmatched. The CDR3 sequence is 17 residues long. CDR3 sequence (DNA): TGCGCCAGCAGCTTACTCATGGCCGTGGGACAGGGGGACGAGCAGTACTTC. Encoded protein: CASSLLMAVGQGDEQYF.

The sample holds a few counts of this clone. The chain links TRBV7-2 to TRBJ2-5; D gene ambiguous. This CDR3 has 14 amino acids. Deletions cut 5 bases from V and 9 bases from J, with 19 bases between. Germline loops: CDR1 SGHTA, CDR2 FQGNSA. The CDR3 here is CASSASRPPVAQYF. The CDR3 DNA sequence: TGTGCCAGCAGCGCGTCTAGGCCCCCCGTGGCCCAGTACTTC. The full variable domain, completed using reference TRBV7-2 and TRBJ2-5, is GAGVSQSPSNKVTEKGKDVELRCDPISGHTALYWYRQSLGQGLEFLIYFQGNSAPDKSGLPSDRFSAERTGGSVSTLTIQRTQQEDSAVYLCASSASRPPVAQYFGPGTRLLVL.

V gene TRBV18 combines with J gene TRBJ2-7; no reliable D call. The ends were cut back, 3 bases at V and 2 bases at J, with 8 bases in the middle. In germline, CDR1 is KGHSH, CDR2 LQKENI. This CDR3 is 13 amino acids long. The DNA for the CDR3 is TGTGCCAGCTCACCTGGAGAAGCCTACGAGCAGTACTTC. As protein: CASSPGEAYEQYF.

This chain connects TRBV15 to TRBJ1-4; D may be TRBD1 (6 bases). V gave up 5 bases and J gave up 4 bases, with 14 bases separating them. This CDR3 region has 15 residues. Germline V gene sequence: CDR1 LNHNV, CDR2 YYDKDF (reference sequence). This CDR3 is CATSRQGLINEKLFF. The CDR3 nucleotides read TGTGCCACCAGCCGCCAGGGGTTAATTAATGAAAAACTGTTTTTT.

The chain links TRBV7-8 to TRBJ1-5; tentative D call: TRBD1 (6 bases). Trimming took off 2 bases at V and 2 bases at J, with 7 bases between the two ends. CDR1 is SGHVS and CDR2 is FQNEAQ in the germline V gene. CDR3 length: 14 residues. In DNA, the CDR3 is TGTGCCAGCAGCTTACCAGGGGGCAATCAGCCCCAGCATTTT. Its protein product is CASSLPGGNQPQHF.

This clone appeared a few times. CDR3 region: CASSLINRGTYEQYF. CDR3 sequence (DNA): TGTGCCAGCAGCCTCATAAACAGGGGAACCTACGAGCAGTACTTC. This chain links TRBV6-5 with TRBJ2-7, with TRBD1 matching 7 bases. J gave up 2 bases and V 6 bases, and 10 bases lay outside the gene matches. The CDR3 covers 15 residues. Germline CDR1 is MNHEY and CDR2 is SVGAGI.

The V call is TRBV21-1, the J call TRBJ2-7; TRBD2 is the table's D call, not checked against the DNA. TRBV21-1 is a pseudogene locus. The CDR3 totals 16 residues. The CDR3: CAIKGGAYIRSYEQYF. The CDR3 DNA reads TGTGCCATTAAGGGGGGGGCGTATATTCGCTCCTACGAGCAGTACTTC.

The V gene is TRBV29-1, the J gene TRBJ2-5; D may be TRBD1 (6 bases). The CDR3 sequence is 14 residues long. V gave up 3 bases and J gave up 5 bases, with 16 bases separating them. Per germline, CDR1 SQVTM and CDR2 ANQGSEA. The CDR3 sequence is CSVDGLQGRETQYF. As DNA, the CDR3 is TGCAGCGTTGATGGTCTACAGGGCAGGGAGACCCAGTACTTC.

In this sample, this clone turned up a few times. The chain joins TRBV5-6 to TRBJ2-2, with unresolved D. Germline V CDR1 and CDR2: SGHDT, YYEEEE. With 0 bases removed from V and 7 bases from J, the gap between germline ends came to 4 bases. This CDR3 has 12 residues. CDR3 residues: CASSLAGGELFF. The DNA of the CDR3 is TGTGCCAGCAGCTTGGCAGGCGGGGAGCTGTTTTTT.

The V call is TRBV11-2, the J call TRBJ2-2; the D is unclear. The CDR3 has 15 residues. V gave up 1 base and J gave up 0 bases, with 6 bases separating them. The germline gives CDR1 SGHAT, CDR2 FQNNGV. CDR3 in DNA: TGTGCCAGCAGCTTAGGCAGGTCGAACACCGGGGAGCTGTTTTTT. It yields the protein CASSLGRSNTGELFF.

This clone appeared a few times. The genes are TRBV28 and TRBJ1-1; 10 bases are shared with TRBD1. The germline CDR1 and CDR2 sequences are MDHEN and SYDVKM. This CDR3 has 17 residues. V lost 3 bases, J lost 3 bases, and 10 bases stayed unmatched. CDR3 loop: CASSFPGQGGMDTEAFF. The CDR3 bases are TGTGCCAGCAGTTTCCCCGGACAGGGGGGGATGGACACTGAAGCTTTCTTT.

V is TRBV7-2 and J is TRBJ2-5; weak D call: TRBD2 (6 bases). Germline V gene lookup returns CDR1 SGHTA and CDR2 FQGNSA. The V gene lost 0 bases and the J gene lost 6 bases, with 8 bases spanning the gap. This CDR3 contains 13 residues. The CDR3 reads CASSLAGSQTQYF. DNA of the CDR3: TGTGCCAGCAGCTTAGCCGGGAGTCAGACCCAGTACTTC.

The chain combines TRBV5-1 with TRBJ2-3; D uncertain. V lost 0 bases, J lost 0 bases, and 5 bases lay in between. Germline CDR1 SGHRS, CDR2 YFSETQ. This CDR3 contains 14 residues. CDR3 residues: CASSLGYSTDTQYF. Here the CDR3 DNA reads TGCGCCAGCAGCTTGGGCTATAGCACAGATACGCAGTATTTT.